The 18 T cell receptor beta chains presented below share a single source sample, sequenced in a study of blood T cell repertoires in COVID-19. The assay was immunoSEQ multiplex PCR, and TCRdb's table has in-frame clones only and misses some. This table has about 260,000 clones, more than 75% appearing once. The sequencing input was peripheral blood. All receptors derive from a woman aged 35 to 49 who had recovered from COVID-19.

The J gene is TRBJ2-3, the V gene TRBV6-2 or TRBV6-3; tentative D call: TRBD1 (6 bases). The CDR3 sequence is 16 residues long. Germline CDR1 is MNHEY and CDR2 is SVGEGT. V dropped 5 bases and J dropped 4 bases, with 19 bases sitting between them. The CDR3 coding sequence is TGTGCCAGCAGTAGGTCACGTCAGGGGTTGGCAGATACGCAGTATTTT. Its protein product is CASSRSRQGLADTQYF.

The chain's CDR3 is CASSPWGGALHF. The CDR3, as DNA: TGTGCCAGCAGCCCCTGGGGAGGTGCCCTCCACTTT. The gene calls are TRBV13 and TRBJ1-6; D is undetermined. With 5 bases removed from V and 14 bases from J, the gap between germline ends came to 13 bases. The CDR3 spans 12 residues. Germline V gene data show CDR1 as PRHDT and CDR2 as FYEKMQ (reference sequence).

This clone occurred a few times. The chain links TRBV3-1 (or the pseudogene TRBV3-2) to TRBJ1-4; TRBD1 agrees at 10 bases. After removal of 4 bases from V and 9 bases from J, the junction contained 11 bases not matched to a gene. The CDR3 runs to 16 residues. Germline CDR1 reads LGHDT; CDR2 reads YNNKEL (reference sequence). CDR3 bases: TGTGCCAGCAGCCCGGGGGGGGACAGGGGAATTCAAAAACTGTTTTTT. Its translation: CASSPGGDRGIQKLFF.

The rearrangement links TRBV6-1 to TRBJ2-2; tentative D call: TRBD2 (5 bases). Germline assignment: CDR1 MNHNS and CDR2 SASEGT. CDR3 length: 16 amino acids. V dropped 3 bases and J dropped 5 bases, with 16 bases sitting between them. For the CDR3, the DNA is TGTGCCAGCAGTGATGTGAGGGTAGGACGGACCGGGGAGCTGTTTTTT. Its protein product is CASSDVRVGRTGELFF.

Comments on this clone: Other DNA sequences in this sample translate to the same CDR3. The V and J genes are TRBV18 and TRBJ2-2, with 7 positions matching TRBD1. V was pared by 3 bases and J by 3 bases, with 4 bases of the junction left unmatched. CDR1 is KGHSH, CDR2 LQKENI, per germline. The CDR3 has 15 residues. The chain's CDR3 is CASSPRQGDTGELFF. The CDR3 nucleotides are TGTGCCAGCTCACCTCGACAGGGTGACACCGGGGAGCTGTTTTTT.

The V call is TRBV7-2, the J call TRBJ2-5; 12 bases are shared with TRBD2. This CDR3 has 16 residues. CDR1 is SGHTA, CDR2 FQGNSA, per germline. The V gene end was trimmed by 4 bases and the J gene end by 4 bases; junction bases not matched to a gene: 7. The CDR3 region has the DNA TGTGCCAGCAGCTCCGCGACTAGCGGGGGAATAGAGACCCAGTACTTC. It translates to CASSSATSGGIETQYF. Full variable domain (outside the CDR3, taken from reference TRBV7-2 and TRBJ2-5): GAGVSQSPSNKVTEKGKDVELRCDPISGHTALYWYRQSLGQGLEFLIYFQGNSAPDKSGLPSDRFSAERTGGSVSTLTIQRTQQEDSAVYLCASSSATSGGIETQYFGPGTRLLVL.

This chain connects TRBV27 to TRBJ2-7; TRBD2 aligns across 11 bases. CDR1 and CDR2 (germline): MNHEY, SMNVEV (reference sequence). The CDR3 has 16 amino acids. The V gene end was trimmed by 3 bases and the J gene end by 4 bases; junction bases not matched to a gene: 8. The CDR3, as DNA: TGTGCCAGCAGTTTCGCGGCTAGCGGGGGGAAGTACGAGCAGTACTTC. It yields the protein CASSFAASGGKYEQYF.

V usage is TRBV15 and J usage is TRBJ1-2, with D possibly being TRBD1 (6 bases). The CDR3 has 14 residues. CDR1 is LNHNV and CDR2 is YYDKDF in the germline V gene (reference sequence). Deletions cut 0 bases from V and 6 bases from J, with 11 bases between. The CDR3 region is CATSRDGAGDGYTF. The CDR3 DNA reads as TGTGCCACCAGCAGAGATGGGGCAGGGGATGGCTACACCTTC.

This chain uses TRBV7-9 with TRBJ2-3; 8 bases line up with TRBD2. Germline trimming cut 2 bases from V and 0 bases from J; bases unmatched to any gene: 1. CDR1 and CDR2 from the germline V gene are SEHNR and FQNEAQ (reference sequence). The CDR3 sequence is 15 residues long. The CDR3 nucleotides read TGTGCCAGCAGCTTAAGCGGGGGAAGCACAGATACGCAGTATTTT. It specifies CASSLSGGSTDTQYF.

The V and J genes are TRBV11-2 and TRBJ1-1; perhaps TRBD1 as D (6 bases). Trimming removed 0 bases at V and 11 bases at J, with 16 bases between. The CDR3 totals 14 residues. Germline CDR1 reads SGHAT; CDR2 reads FQNNGV. The CDR3 DNA reads as TGTGCCAGCAGCTTAGATCACTCAGGGGTCGGGGCTTTCTTT. This encodes CASSLDHSGVGAFF.

The chain carries TRBV5-1 and TRBJ2-1; D is possibly TRBD2 (6 bases). With 3 bases removed from V and 5 bases from J, the gap between germline ends came to 15 bases. The length of the CDR3 is 15 residues. CDR1 and CDR2 (germline): SGHRS, YFSETQ. The CDR3 is CASSWGRDFDNEQFF. CDR3 DNA sequence: TGCGCCAGCAGCTGGGGCCGGGACTTTGACAATGAGCAGTTCTTC.

The rearrangement links TRBV4-3 to TRBJ2-5; 9 nucleotides agree with TRBD1. J was trimmed by 5 bases and V by 4 bases; bases with no gene match: 11. This CDR3 is built from 16 residues. Germline loops: CDR1 LGHNA, CDR2 YSLEER. The CDR3 loop is CASSPRAGQGGETQYF. CDR3 nucleotide sequence: TGCGCCAGCAGCCCCCGTGCGGGACAGGGAGGGGAGACCCAGTACTTC.

This clone came up once. V and J are TRBV5-1 and TRBJ1-1; TRBD1 matches 8 bases. The CDR3 length is 15 residues. Germline CDR1 SGHRS, CDR2 YFSETQ. V was clipped by 4 bases and J by 0 bases; unmatched bases: 5. CDR3 amino acids: CASSPLTGVNTEAFF. The CDR3 DNA reads as TGCGCCAGCAGCCCTTTGACAGGGGTGAACACTGAAGCTTTCTTT.

In DNA, the CDR3 is TGTGCCAGCAGCTTAGATGACAGGGGGCATTGGAATTCACCCCTCCACTTT. Translated: CASSLDDRGHWNSPLHF. The chain links TRBV11-3 to TRBJ1-6; 10 nucleotides align to TRBD1. The length of the CDR3 is 17 residues. The V gene end was trimmed by 0 bases and the J gene end by 7 bases; junction bases not matched to a gene: 6. Per germline, CDR1 SGHNT and CDR2 YENEEA.

The chain has TRBV27 and TRBJ1-5, with D possibly matching TRBD1 (5 bases). Looked up from germline, CDR1 is MNHEY and CDR2 is SMNVEV (reference sequence). V lost 5 bases to trimming and J lost 6 bases, with 23 bases between them. The CDR3 length is 17 residues. CDR3 protein: CASSRAVGGRRFQPQHF. CDR3 DNA sequence: TGTGCCAGCAGTCGAGCCGTCGGGGGACGTAGATTTCAGCCCCAGCATTTT.

The chain carries TRBV27 and TRBJ1-2, with 11 positions matching TRBD1. Germline values: CDR1 MNHEY, CDR2 SMNVEV (reference sequence). The ends lost 5 bases at V and 7 bases at J; junction bases unmatched: 9. The length of the CDR3 is 15 residues. DNA of the CDR3: TGTGCCAGCAGTCCCGATCCCGGGACAGGGGGTGGCTACACCTTC. It yields the protein CASSPDPGTGGGYTF.

J is TRBJ1-2 and V is TRBV6-4; no definite D call. The CDR3 has 17 amino acids. The germline V gene has CDR1 MRHNA and CDR2 SNTAGT. V gave up 2 bases and J gave up 0 bases, with 16 bases separating them. The CDR3 sequence is CASSDGWATLPNYGYTF. The CDR3 nucleotides read TGTGCCAGCAGTGACGGGTGGGCCACACTCCCTAACTATGGCTACACCTTC.

V usage is TRBV20-1 and J usage is TRBJ1-1; D not resolved. The germline V gene has CDR1 DFQATT and CDR2 SNEGSKA (reference sequence). Trimming cost V 5 bases and J 1 base, with 5 bases left between them. This CDR3 comprises 11 residues. The CDR3 DNA reads TGCAGTGCTTACACGAACACTGAAGCTTTCTTT. Residues: CSAYTNTEAFF.